Listed below are T cell receptor beta chains from one sample, sequenced in a study of beta chain features in type 1 diabetes. TCRdb keeps only in-frame clones here, not all; method: immunoSEQ multiplex PCR. The data hold about 190,000 clones, with under 9.5% observed a single time. The sample comprised central memory CD4+ T cells from blood. These receptors all stem from a man aged 18 to 29 with type 1 diabetes. Both conserved end residues are part of each CDR3. Each record gives: J gene, clone size, D gene, V gene, CDR3 DNA, CDR3 protein. A D gene is named only where the DNA matches it firmly. The listing skips clone size in some rows; elsewhere it reads once, few, many or a size class.

>TRBJ1-1|few|TRBD1|TRBV10-2
TGCGCCAGCAGGGATGGACAGGGGCAGAACACTGAAGCTTTCTTT
CASRDGQGQNTEAFF
>TRBJ2-3|.|TRBD2|TRBV7-2
TGTGCCAGCAGCTTGGGGGGAGGGGAAGATACGCAGTATTTT
CASSLGGGEDTQYF
>TRBJ2-2|.|.|TRBV27
TGTGCCAGCAGGAACTCGGACAGATCGAACACCGGGGAGCTGTTTTTT
CASRNSDRSNTGELFF
>TRBJ1-1|few|.|TRBV30
TGTGCCTGGATCGTGGGGCCGAGAAACACTGAAGCTTTCTTT
CAWIVGPRNTEAFF
>TRBJ1-1|few|.|TRBV4-3
TGCGCCAGCAGCCAAGATCGACAGAACACTGAAGCTTTCTTT
CASSQDRQNTEAFF
>TRBJ1-2|few|TRBD1|TRBV6-1
TGTGCCAGCAGTGAGCGACAGGGTTTAGATGGCTACACCTTC
CASSERQGLDGYTF
>TRBJ2-5|.|.|TRBV7-2
TGTGCCTGTCAGGCCGAGGGCCAGAGTTCAGAGACCCAGTACTTC
CACQAEGQSSETQYF
>TRBJ1-5|many|.|TRBV19
TGTGCCAGTAGTACGGGCGAGGGTCAGCCCCAGCATTTT
CASSTGEGQPQHF
>TRBJ2-5|many|.|TRBV29-1
TGCAGCGTGGCTAGCTACGAGACCCAGTACTTC
CSVASYETQYF
>TRBJ2-1|.|TRBD2|TRBV5-4
TGTGCCAGCAGCTTGGGCCGCAGCGGGAGGGCCGGGAATGAGCAGTTCTTC
CASSLGRSGRAGNEQFF